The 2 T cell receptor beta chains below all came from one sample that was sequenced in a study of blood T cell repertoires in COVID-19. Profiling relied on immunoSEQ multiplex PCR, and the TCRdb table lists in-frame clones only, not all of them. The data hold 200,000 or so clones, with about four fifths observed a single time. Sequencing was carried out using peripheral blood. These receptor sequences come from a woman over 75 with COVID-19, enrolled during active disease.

The CDR3 region is CASSPSSGSYNEQFF. The CDR3 DNA sequence: TGTGCCAGCAGCCCCTCTAGCGGCTCCTACAATGAGCAGTTCTTC. The chain is built from TRBV7-2 and TRBJ2-1; 7 bases are shared with TRBD2. The CDR3 extends over 15 amino acids. The germline V gene encodes CDR1 SGHTA and CDR2 FQGNSA. Losses at the gene ends were 5 bases for V and 0 bases for J; bases not matched to a gene: 4.

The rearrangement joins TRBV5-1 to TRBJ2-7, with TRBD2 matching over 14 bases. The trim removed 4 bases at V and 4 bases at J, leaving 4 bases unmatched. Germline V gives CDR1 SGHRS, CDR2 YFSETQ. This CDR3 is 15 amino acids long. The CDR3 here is CASSQRTSGRYEQYF. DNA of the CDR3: TGCGCCAGCAGCCAACGGACTAGCGGGAGGTACGAGCAGTACTTC. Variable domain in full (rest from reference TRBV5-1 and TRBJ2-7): KAGVTQTPRYLIKTRGQQVTLSCSPISGHRSVSWYQQTPGQGLQFLFEYFSETQRNKGNFPGRFSGRQFSNSRSEMNVSTLELGDSALYLCASSQRTSGRYEQYFGPGTRLTVT.